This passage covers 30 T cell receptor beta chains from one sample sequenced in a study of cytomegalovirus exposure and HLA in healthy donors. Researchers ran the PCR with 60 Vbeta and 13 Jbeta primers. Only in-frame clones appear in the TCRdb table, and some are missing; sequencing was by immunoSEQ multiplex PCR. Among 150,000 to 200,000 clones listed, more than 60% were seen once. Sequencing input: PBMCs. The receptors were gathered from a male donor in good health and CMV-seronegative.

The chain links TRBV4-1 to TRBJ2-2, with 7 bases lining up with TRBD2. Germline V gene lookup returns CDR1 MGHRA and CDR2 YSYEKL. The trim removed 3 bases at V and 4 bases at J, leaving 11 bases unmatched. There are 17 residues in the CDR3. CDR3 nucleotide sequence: TGCGCCAGCAGCCAGCGCCCCAGCGGGGCCACCACCGGGGAGCTGTTTTTT. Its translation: CASSQRPSGATTGELFF.

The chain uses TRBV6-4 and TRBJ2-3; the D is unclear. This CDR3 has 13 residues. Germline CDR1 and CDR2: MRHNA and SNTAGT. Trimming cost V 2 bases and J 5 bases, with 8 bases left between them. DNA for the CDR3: TGTGCCAGCAGTGACCGCCACGGAGATACGCAGTATTTT. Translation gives CASSDRHGDTQYF.

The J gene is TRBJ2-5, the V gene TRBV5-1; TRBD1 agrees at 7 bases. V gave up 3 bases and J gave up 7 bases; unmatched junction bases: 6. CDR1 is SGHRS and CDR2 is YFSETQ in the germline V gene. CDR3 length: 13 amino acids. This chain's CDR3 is CASSSQGSRTQYF. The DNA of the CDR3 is TGCGCCAGCAGCTCACAGGGGTCACGGACCCAGTACTTC.

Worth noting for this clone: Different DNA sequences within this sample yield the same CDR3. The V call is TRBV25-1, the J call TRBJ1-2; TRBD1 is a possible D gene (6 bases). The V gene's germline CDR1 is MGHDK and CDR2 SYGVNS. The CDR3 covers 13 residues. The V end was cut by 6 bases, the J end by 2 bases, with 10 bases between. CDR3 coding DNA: TGTGCCAGCAGCGCTGGACAGAACTATGGCTACACCTTC. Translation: CASSAGQNYGYTF.

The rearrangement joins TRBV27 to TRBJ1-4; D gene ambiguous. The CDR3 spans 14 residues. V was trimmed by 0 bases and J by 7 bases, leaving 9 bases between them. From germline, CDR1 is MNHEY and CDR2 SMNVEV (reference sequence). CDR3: CASSLSPSAEKLFF. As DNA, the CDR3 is TGTGCCAGCAGTTTATCGCCCAGTGCTGAAAAACTGTTTTTT.

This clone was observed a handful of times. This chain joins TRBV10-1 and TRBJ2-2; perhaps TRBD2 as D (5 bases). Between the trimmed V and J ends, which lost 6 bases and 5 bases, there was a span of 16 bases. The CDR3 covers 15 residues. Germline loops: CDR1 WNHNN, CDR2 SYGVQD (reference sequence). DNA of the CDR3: TGCGCCAGCAGGGGAGAACGGCGAAAGACCGGGGAGCTGTTTTTT. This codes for CASRGERRKTGELFF.

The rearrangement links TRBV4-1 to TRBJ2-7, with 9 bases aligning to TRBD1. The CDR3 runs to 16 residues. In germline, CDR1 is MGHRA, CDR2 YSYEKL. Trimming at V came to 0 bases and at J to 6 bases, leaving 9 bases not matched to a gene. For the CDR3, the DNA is TGCGCCAGCAGCCAAGAAATCCGGGACAGGGCTTTCGAGCAGTACTTC. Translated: CASSQEIRDRAFEQYF.

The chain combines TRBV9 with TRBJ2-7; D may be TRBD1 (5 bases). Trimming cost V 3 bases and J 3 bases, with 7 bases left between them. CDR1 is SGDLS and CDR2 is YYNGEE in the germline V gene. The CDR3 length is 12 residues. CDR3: CASSADSYEQYF. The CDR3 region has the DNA TGTGCCAGCAGCGCAGACAGCTACGAGCAGTACTTC.

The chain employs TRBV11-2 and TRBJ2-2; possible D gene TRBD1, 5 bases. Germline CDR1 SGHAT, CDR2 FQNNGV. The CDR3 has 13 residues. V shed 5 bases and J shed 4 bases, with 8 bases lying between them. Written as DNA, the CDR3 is TGTGCCAGCAGCACAGGTCCCACCGGGGAGCTGTTTTTT. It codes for CASSTGPTGELFF.

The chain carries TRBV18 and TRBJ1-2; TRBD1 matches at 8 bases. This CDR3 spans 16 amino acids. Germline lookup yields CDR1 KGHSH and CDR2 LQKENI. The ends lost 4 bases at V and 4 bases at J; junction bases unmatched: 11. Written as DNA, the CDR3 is TGTGCCAGCTCACTTCCTAGGACAGGGATCCCCTATGGCTACACCTTC. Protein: CASSLPRTGIPYGYTF.

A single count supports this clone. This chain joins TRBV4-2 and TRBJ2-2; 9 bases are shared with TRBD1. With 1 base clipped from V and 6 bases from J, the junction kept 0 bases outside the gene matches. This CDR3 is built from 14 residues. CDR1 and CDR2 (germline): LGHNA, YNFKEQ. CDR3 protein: CASSQGTGAGELFF. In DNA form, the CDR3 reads TGTGCCAGCAGCCAAGGGACAGGGGCCGGGGAGCTGTTTTTT.

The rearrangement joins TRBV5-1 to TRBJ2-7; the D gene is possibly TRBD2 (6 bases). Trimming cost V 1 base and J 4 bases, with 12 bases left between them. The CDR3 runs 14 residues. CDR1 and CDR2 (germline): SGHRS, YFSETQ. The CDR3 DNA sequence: TGCGCCAGCAGCTTGCGTGCGGGGCCTTACGAGCAGTACTTC. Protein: CASSLRAGPYEQYF.

The CDR3 loop is CASRGQINTEAFF. For the CDR3, the DNA is TGCGCCAGCAGGGGACAGATAAACACTGAAGCTTTCTTT. The chain uses TRBV10-2 and TRBJ1-1; TRBD1 aligns across 7 bases. From germline, CDR1 is WSHSY and CDR2 SAAADI. This CDR3 is built from 13 residues. The trim removed 6 bases at V and 2 bases at J, leaving 3 bases unmatched.

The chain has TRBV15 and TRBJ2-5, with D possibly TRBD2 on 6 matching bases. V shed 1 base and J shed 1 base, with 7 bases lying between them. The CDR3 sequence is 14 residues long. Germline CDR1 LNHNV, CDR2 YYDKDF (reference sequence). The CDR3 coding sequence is TGTGCCACCAGCAGAGGGACTACCCAAGAGACCCAGTACTTC. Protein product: CATSRGTTQETQYF.

CDR3 sequence: CASSLIQGGQPQHF. The DNA of the CDR3 is TGTGCCAGCAGTTTAATCCAGGGAGGTCAGCCCCAGCATTTT. J is TRBJ1-5 and V is TRBV27; D is perhaps TRBD1 (5 bases). The germline CDR1 and CDR2 sequences are MNHEY and SMNVEV (reference sequence). The CDR3 totals 14 residues. The germline V and J ends were trimmed by 2 bases and 6 bases, with 11 bases remaining between them.

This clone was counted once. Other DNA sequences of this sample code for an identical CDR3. Here the CDR3 DNA reads TGTGCCAGCAGCCTTAGCTCCTACGAGCAGTACTTC. Translated: CASSLSSYEQYF. The rearrangement links TRBV7-9 to TRBJ2-7; D is uncertain. Deletions cut 5 bases from V and 0 bases from J, with 5 bases between. Germline values: CDR1 SEHNR, CDR2 FQNEAQ (reference sequence). This CDR3 has 12 residues.

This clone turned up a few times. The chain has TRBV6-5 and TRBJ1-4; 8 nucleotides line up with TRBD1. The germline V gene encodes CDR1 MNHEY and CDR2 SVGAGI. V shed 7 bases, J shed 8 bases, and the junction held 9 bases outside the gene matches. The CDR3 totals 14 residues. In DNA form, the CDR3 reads TGTGCCAGCAAGGGGGGGACAGGAGGAGAAAAACTGTTTTTT. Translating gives CASKGGTGGEKLFF.

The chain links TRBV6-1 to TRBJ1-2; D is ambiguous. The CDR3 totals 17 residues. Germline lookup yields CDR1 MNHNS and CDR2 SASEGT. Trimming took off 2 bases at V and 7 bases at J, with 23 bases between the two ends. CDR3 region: CASSESYRNRISPGYTF. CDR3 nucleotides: TGTGCCAGCAGTGAATCATACCGCAACCGCATTAGCCCTGGCTACACCTTC.

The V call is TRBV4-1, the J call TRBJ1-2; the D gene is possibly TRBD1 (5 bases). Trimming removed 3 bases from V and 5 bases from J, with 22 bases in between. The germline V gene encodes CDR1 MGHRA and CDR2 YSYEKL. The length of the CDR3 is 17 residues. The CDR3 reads CASSHATPGRGPYGYTF. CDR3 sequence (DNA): TGCGCCAGCAGCCACGCAACCCCCGGGCGGGGCCCTTATGGCTACACCTTC.

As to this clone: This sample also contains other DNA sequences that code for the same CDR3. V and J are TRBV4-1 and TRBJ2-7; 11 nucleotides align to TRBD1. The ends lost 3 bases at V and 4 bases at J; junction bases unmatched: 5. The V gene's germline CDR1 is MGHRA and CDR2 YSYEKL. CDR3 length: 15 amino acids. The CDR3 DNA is TGCGCCAGCAGCCACCGGGACAGGGGGACATACGAGCAGTACTTC. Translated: CASSHRDRGTYEQYF.

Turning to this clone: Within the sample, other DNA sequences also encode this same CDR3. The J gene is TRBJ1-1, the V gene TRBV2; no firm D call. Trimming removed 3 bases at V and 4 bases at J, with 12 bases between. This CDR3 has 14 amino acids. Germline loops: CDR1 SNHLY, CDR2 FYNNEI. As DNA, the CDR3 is TGTGCCAGCAGTGAGACGGCGGGCGGCACTGAAGCTTTCTTT. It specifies CASSETAGGTEAFF.

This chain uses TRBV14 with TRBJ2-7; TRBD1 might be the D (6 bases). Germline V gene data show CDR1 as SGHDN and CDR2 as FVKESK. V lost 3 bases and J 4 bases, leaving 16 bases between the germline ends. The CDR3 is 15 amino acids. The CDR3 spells CASSQGLSGAYEQYF. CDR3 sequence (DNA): TGTGCCAGCAGCCAGGGTTTATCAGGGGCTTACGAGCAGTACTTC.

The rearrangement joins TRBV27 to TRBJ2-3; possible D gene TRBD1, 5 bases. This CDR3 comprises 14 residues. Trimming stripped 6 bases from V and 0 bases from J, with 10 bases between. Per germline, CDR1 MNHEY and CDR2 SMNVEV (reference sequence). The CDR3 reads CASRGRRSTDTQYF. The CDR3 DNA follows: TGTGCCAGCAGGGGGCGAAGGAGCACAGATACGCAGTATTTT.

CDR3 coding DNA: TGTGCCAGCAGCCCCGGGAACCTTAACACCGGGGAGCTGTTTTTT. Translating it yields CASSPGNLNTGELFF. The J gene is TRBJ2-2, the V gene TRBV9; D may be TRBD2 (5 bases). The CDR3 covers 15 residues. Germline CDR1 is SGDLS and CDR2 is YYNGEE. V gave up 4 bases and J gave up 2 bases, with 12 bases separating them.

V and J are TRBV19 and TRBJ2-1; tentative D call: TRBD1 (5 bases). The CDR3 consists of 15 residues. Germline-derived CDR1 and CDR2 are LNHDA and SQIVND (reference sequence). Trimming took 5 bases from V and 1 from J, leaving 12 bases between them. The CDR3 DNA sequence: TGTGCCAGTAGTGTGGGGCCTATGTCCTACAATGAGCAGTTCTTC. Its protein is CASSVGPMSYNEQFF.

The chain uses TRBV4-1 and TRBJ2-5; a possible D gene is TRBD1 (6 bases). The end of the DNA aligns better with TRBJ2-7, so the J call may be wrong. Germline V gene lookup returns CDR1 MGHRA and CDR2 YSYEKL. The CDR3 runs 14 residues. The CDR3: CASSYRDGSYEQYF. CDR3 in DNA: TGCGCCAGCAGCTACAGGGACGGATCCTACGAGCAGTACTTC.

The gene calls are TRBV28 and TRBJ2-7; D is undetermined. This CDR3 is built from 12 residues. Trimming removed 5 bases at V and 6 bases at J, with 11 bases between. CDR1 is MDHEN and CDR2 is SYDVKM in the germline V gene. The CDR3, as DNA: TGTGCCAGCAGTCCCCCAACTCGCGAGCAGTACTTC. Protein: CASSPPTREQYF.

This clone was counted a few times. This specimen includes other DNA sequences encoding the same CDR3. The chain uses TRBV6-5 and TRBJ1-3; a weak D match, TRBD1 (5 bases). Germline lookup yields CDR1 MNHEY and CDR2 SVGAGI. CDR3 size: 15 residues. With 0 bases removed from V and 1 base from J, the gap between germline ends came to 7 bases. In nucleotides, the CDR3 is TGTGCCAGCAGTTACTCGGGGGGGTCTGGAAACACCATATATTTT. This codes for CASSYSGGSGNTIYF.

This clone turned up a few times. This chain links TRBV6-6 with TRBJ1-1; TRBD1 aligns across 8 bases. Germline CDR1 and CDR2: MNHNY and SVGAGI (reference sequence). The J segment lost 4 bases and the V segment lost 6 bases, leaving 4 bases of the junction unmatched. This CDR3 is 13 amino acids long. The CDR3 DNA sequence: TGTGCCAGCAGGGCCACAGGGGGCACTGAAGCTTTCTTT. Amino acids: CASRATGGTEAFF.

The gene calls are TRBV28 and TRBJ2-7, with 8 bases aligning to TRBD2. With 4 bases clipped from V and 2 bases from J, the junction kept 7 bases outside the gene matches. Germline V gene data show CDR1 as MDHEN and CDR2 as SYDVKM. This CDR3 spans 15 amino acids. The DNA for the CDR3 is TGTGCCAGCAGTTCCTTGGGACTAGTACCCTACGAGCAGTACTTC. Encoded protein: CASSSLGLVPYEQYF.